These T cell receptor beta chains were read from a single sample in a study of T-cell reconstitution after alpha-beta-depleted transplantation in children. TCRdb reprocessed the PCR reads with MiXCR, giving one entry per CDR3 protein. The sample holds about 640,000 distinct CDR3 sequences; 10% to 15% are singletons and the top ten take around 2.2%. The sample in question was PBMCs, mostly from graft donor cells, obtained 360 days after TCRalphabeta/CD19-depleted stem cell transplant. The receptors shown here come from a male patient between 10 and 17 years old who had a stem cell transplant for acute myeloid leukemia, so the T cells may come from the graft donor. Each CDR3 is given with its conserved first and last residue. D genes are given only for firm matches. Size values are once, few and many counts, or a class for expanded clones, and some rows have none.

TRBV7-9,few,16,TRBJ2-7,.,TGTGCCAGCAGCTTCGGCTCTGGGAGATTAGGCCACGAGCAGTACTTC,CASSFGSGRLGHEQYF
TRBV5-6,many,12,TRBJ2-3,.,TGTGCCAGCACCCGCACCATGAATACGCAGTATTTT,CASTRTMNTQYF
TRBV28,.,15,TRBJ2-5,.,TGTGCCAGCAGTGATCGCGAGACAGAACAAGAGACCCAGTACTTC,CASSDRETEQETQYF
TRBV28,.,15,TRBJ2-7,TRBD2,TGTGCCAGCAGTTTAAGGCGGGAGGGATTCTACGAGCAGTACTTC,CASSLRREGFYEQYF
TRBV20-1,.,12,TRBJ2-7,.,TGCAGTGCTGAAATTATAGAGTACGAGCAGTACTTC,CSAEIIEYEQYF
TRBV18,.,15,TRBJ2-4,.,TGTGCCAGCTCACCGGGGGCACCGGCCAAAAACATTCAGTACTTC,CASSPGAPAKNIQYF
TRBV3-1,few,16,TRBJ2-1,.,TGTGCCAGCAGTCCCGTGTCTGGGGGGACTTACAATGAGCAGTTCTTC,CASSPVSGGTYNEQFF
TRBV7-2,.,16,TRBJ2-7,TRBD2,TGTGCCAGCACCCACTTCCCCAGCGGGAGAGTCTACGAGCAGTACTTC,CASTHFPSGRVYEQYF
TRBV27,many,15,TRBJ2-5,TRBD2,TGTGCCAGCAGTTTCGGCGGGGGGCGCCAAGAGACCCAGTACTTC,CASSFGGGRQETQYF
TRBV12-3/TRBV12-4,few,15,TRBJ1-5,.,TGTGCCAGCAGTTTATGGGGTGAAGGCAATCAGCCCCAGCATTTT,CASSLWGEGNQPQHF
TRBV25-1,.,16,TRBJ2-7,.,TGTGCCAGCAGTGAACGTTACGGGGGGCGCATGGACGAGCAGTACTTC,CASSERYGGRMDEQYF
TRBV5-1,few,13,TRBJ1-1,TRBD1,TGCGCCAGCAGTGGGACAGGGAGGGCTGAAGCTTTCTTT,CASSGTGRAEAFF
TRBV25-1,many,15,TRBJ2-1,.,TGTGCCAGCAGTCATCGGCCGTCAGGGACGGATGAGCAGTTCTTC,CASSHRPSGTDEQFF
TRBV7-9,many,15,TRBJ2-1,TRBD1,TGCGCCAGCAGCCTAGGACAGGGGGCGTACAATGAGCAGTTCTTC,CASSLGQGAYNEQFF
TRBV20-1,.,15,TRBJ2-7,.,TGCAGTGCTAGAGATTATGAAAGGGTCCCCTACGAGCAGTACTTC,CSARDYERVPYEQYF
TRBV5-6,.,14,TRBJ2-7,.,TGTGCCAGCAACCAGGACAGTCTGAGCTACGAGCAGTACTTC,CASNQDSLSYEQYF
TRBV4-2,few,14,TRBJ1-2,.,TGTGCCAGCAGCCAAAGGGACGATAACTATGGCTACACCTTC,CASSQRDDNYGYTF
TRBV12-3/TRBV12-4,few,19,TRBJ2-1,TRBD2,TGTGCCAGCAGTTTGATGGCAGGTGCACTCAATAGCGGGCACAATGAGCAGTTCTTC,CASSLMAGALNSGHNEQFF
TRBV19,few,20,TRBJ2-1,TRBD2,TGTGCCAGTAGTGTGGACCTGACTAGCGGGTTCTTCGCCTACTACAATGAGCAGTTCTTC,CASSVDLTSGFFAYYNEQFF
TRBV29-1,many,14,TRBJ2-1,.,TGCAGCGTTCCCCAGACTAGCTCCTACAATGAGCAGTTCTTC,CSVPQTSSYNEQFF
TRBV9,many,16,TRBJ2-1,.,TGTGCCAGCAGCGTAGCCCTGGATTTGCGGGGCAATGAGCAGTTCTTC,CASSVALDLRGNEQFF
TRBV20-1,many,12,TRBJ2-7,.,TGCAGTGCTTCAGACAGGTCCTACGAGCAGTACTTC,CSASDRSYEQYF
TRBV28,.,14,TRBJ2-3,.,TGTGCCACCTCCGGTGGGGGGTCCGCAGATACGCAGTATTTT,CATSGGGSADTQYF
TRBV20-1,.,15,TRBJ1-1,.,TGCAGTGCTAGAGATAGGGGACGGTCGAACACTGAAGCTTTCTTT,CSARDRGRSNTEAFF
TRBV6-2/TRBV6-3,.,16,TRBJ1-1,.,TGTGCCAGCAGTTACTCGAGAAAGGGGTTAAACACTGAAGCTTTCTTT,CASSYSRKGLNTEAFF
TRBV11-2,many,11,TRBJ2-3,.,TGTGCCAGCAGCTCTAGAGATACGCAGTATTTT,CASSSRDTQYF
TRBV7-3,.,18,TRBJ2-1,TRBD2,TGTGCCAGCAGCCTCGGACTAGCGGGTCCTCTCTCCTACAATGAGCAGTTCTTC,CASSLGLAGPLSYNEQFF
TRBV2,few,16,TRBJ2-2,TRBD2,TGTGCCAGCAGTGAAGCTGGACTAGGCCCCACCGGGGAGCTGTTTTTT,CASSEAGLGPTGELFF
TRBV5-1,many,16,TRBJ2-3,TRBD1,TGCGCCAGCAGCTTGACCCCGGACAGGGGCACAGATACGCAGTATTTT,CASSLTPDRGTDTQYF
TRBV7-3,.,16,TRBJ2-2,TRBD2,TGTGCCAGCAGCAAGCGGACTAGCGGGTTCACCGGGGAGCTGTTTTTT,CASSKRTSGFTGELFF
TRBV20-1,.,12,TRBJ2-7,TRBD1,TGCAGTGCCCAGACAGGGGTCCACGAGCAGTACTTC,CSAQTGVHEQYF
TRBV11-1,.,20,TRBJ2-1,TRBD2,TGTGCCAGCAGCTTAGCGCGGACTAGCGGGGCGGTCCGCCCCTACAATGAGCAGTTCTTC,CASSLARTSGAVRPYNEQFF
TRBV20-1,.,14,TRBJ2-7,TRBD2,TGCAGTGCCACCCCGGGGAGGGCCTCCTACGAGCAGTACTTC,CSATPGRASYEQYF
TRBV28,.,13,TRBJ1-2,.,TGTGCCAGCAGTGGGGTGACACCCTATGGCTACACCTTC,CASSGVTPYGYTF
TRBV10-3,many,17,TRBJ2-2,TRBD1,TGTGCCATCAGTACTACCAAGGACAGGACAAACACCGGGGAGCTGTTTTTT,CAISTTKDRTNTGELFF
TRBV28,many,14,TRBJ2-2,TRBD1,TGTGCCAGCAGCCCCAACAGGGGGACCGGGGAGCTGTTTTTT,CASSPNRGTGELFF
TRBV20-1,.,10,TRBJ2-7,.,TGCAGTGCCGAGAAGGGCGAGCAGTACTTC,CSAEKGEQYF
TRBV6-5,.,16,TRBJ2-3,TRBD2,TGTGCCAGCAGTTACTCGGCGGGAGGGCCAACAGATACGCAGTATTTT,CASSYSAGGPTDTQYF
TRBV28,.,18,TRBJ2-7,TRBD2,TGTGCCAGCAGCCCACTGGGGCTAGCGGGAGGTCTAGCCTACGAGCAGTACTTC,CASSPLGLAGGLAYEQYF
TRBV6-1,.,15,TRBJ2-7,TRBD2,TGTGCCAGCAATCCCAGACTAGCGGGAGTCTACGAGCAGTACTTC,CASNPRLAGVYEQYF
TRBV20-1,few,14,TRBJ2-7,.,TGCAGTGCTAGAGGGGGGGCGGGAGCAGGGGAGCAGTACTTC,CSARGGAGAGEQYF
TRBV28,few,23,TRBJ2-5,TRBD2,TGTGCCAGCAGTTTATTTAAGGGCAGGGGGATACTAGCGGGAGCTCTCGGACAAGAGACCCAGTACTTC,CASSLFKGRGILAGALGQETQYF
TRBV11-2,.,17,TRBJ1-4,TRBD1,TGTGCCAGCAGTCCGGACAGGGGGCTTTGGCGAGATGAAAAACTGTTTTTT,CASSPDRGLWRDEKLFF
TRBV7-9,.,12,TRBJ2-1,.,TGTGCCAGCAGCTTACGTGTGTGGGAGCAGTTCTTC,CASSLRVWEQFF
TRBV6-1,.,14,TRBJ2-3,TRBD2,TGTGCCAGCATAGTGGCGGGAGGCGGAGATACGCAGTATTTT,CASIVAGGGDTQYF
TRBV4-3,.,16,TRBJ2-2,.,TGCGCCAGCAGCTGGAACGAACTAGCGAACACCGGGGAGCTGTTTTTT,CASSWNELANTGELFF
TRBV7-2,.,16,TRBJ2-5,TRBD2,TGTGCCAGCAGCTGGCAACTAGCGGGAGGTCAAGAGACCCAGTACTTC,CASSWQLAGGQETQYF
TRBV20-1,.,10,TRBJ2-1,.,TGCAGTGCTAGAGGCAGCGAGCAGTTCTTC,CSARGSEQFF
TRBV4-3,.,15,TRBJ2-2,.,TGCGCCAGCAGCCAGCTTTCTCGCCCCACCGGGGAGCTGTTTTTT,CASSQLSRPTGELFF
TRBV11-2,.,18,TRBJ2-5,TRBD2,TGTGCCAGCAGCATAGTCGGACTAGCGGGAGTTGGGCAAGAGACCCAGTACTTC,CASSIVGLAGVGQETQYF
TRBV7-2,.,17,TRBJ2-1,.,TGTGCCAGCAGAGCCTCCCTACTAGCCTTCTATAACAATGAGCAGTTCTTC,CASRASLLAFYNNEQFF
TRBV28,.,15,TRBJ2-7,.,TGTGCCAGCAGCCGGAACAGGGCTCTTAACTACGAGCAGTACTTC,CASSRNRALNYEQYF
TRBV29-1,many,14,TRBJ2-7,TRBD2,TGCAGCGTTGCGGGACGTCTAGCGGGAAACGAGCAGTACTTC,CSVAGRLAGNEQYF
TRBV12-3/TRBV12-4,few,18,TRBJ2-2,TRBD2,TGTGCCAGCACCTTGGACGGAAGATTCTTAGCGGGGACCGGGGAGCTGTTTTTT,CASTLDGRFLAGTGELFF
TRBV29-1,many,17,TRBJ2-3,TRBD2,TGCAGCGTTTTACTAGCGGGAGGGCCGGGGGGCACAGATACGCAGTATTTT,CSVLLAGGPGGTDTQYF
TRBV29-1,few,12,TRBJ2-5,.,TGCAGCGTTGAACCGGGCCAAGAGACCCAGTACTTC,CSVEPGQETQYF
TRBV15,few,16,TRBJ2-3,.,TGTGCCACCAGGGCTGAGGGCGTTTCGGGCACAGATACGCAGTATTTT,CATRAEGVSGTDTQYF